Listed below are T cell receptor beta chains from one sample, sequenced in a study of CD8 T cells in Susac syndrome. Each CDR3 protein gets one entry after TCRdb re-called the immunoSEQ multiplex PCR reads with MiXCR. The sample records roughly 80,000 distinct CDR3 sequences, under 95% being singletons. The sequencing sample was made of CD4+ T cells from PBMCs. The receptor source for this set is a human donor with Susac syndrome. The CDR3 runs from the conserved cysteine through the conserved F or W. A D gene is named only where the DNA matches it firmly. Part of the rows lack a size; the others show once, few, many or a class for expanded clones.

V gene	clone size	J gene	D gene	CDR3 DNA	CDR3 protein
TRBV12-3/TRBV12-4	.	TRBJ2-3	TRBD2	TGTGCCAGCAGTTTCCAGTTTGGTGCTAGCGGCCACACAGATACGCAGTATTTT	CASSFQFGASGHTDTQYF
TRBV29-1	.	TRBJ1-1	.	TGCAGCGTTGAGTCCGGACCGAACACTGAAGCTTTCTTT	CSVESGPNTEAFF
TRBV28	.	TRBJ2-5	TRBD1	TGTGCCAGCAGTTTATGGCACAGGGGGCAAGAGACCCAGTACTTC	CASSLWHRGQETQYF
TRBV2	.	TRBJ1-6	TRBD1	TGTGCCAACCAAAAACGGGACAGCTCTAATTATAATTCACCCCTCCACTTT	CANQKRDSSNYNSPLHF
TRBV28	.	TRBJ2-7	TRBD1	TGTGCCAGCAGTTCTCCATCCCTAGGGACAGCTTACGAGCAGTACTTC	CASSSPSLGTAYEQYF
TRBV20-1	.	TRBJ2-3	.	TGCAGTGGGGCCGCTAGCACAGATACGCAGTATTTT	CSGAASTDTQYF
TRBV5-4	.	TRBJ1-2	.	TGTGCCAGCAGCCCTGCCCGACAGCGACACCATGGCTACACCTTC	CASSPARQRHHGYTF
TRBV5-1	few	TRBJ2-3	.	TGCGCCACCACCGACATCACAGATACGCAGTATTTT	CATTDITDTQYF
TRBV7-8	.	TRBJ1-1	.	TGTGCCAGCAGCCCGCGGTGGCAGGAAGGTGAAGCTTTCTTT	CASSPRWQEGEAFF
TRBV7-9	.	TRBJ1-5	.	TGTGCCAGCAGCTCCGGTTACGATCAGCCCCAGCATTTT	CASSSGYDQPQHF
TRBV7-9	.	TRBJ2-5	.	TGTGCCAGCAGCCTCGAGTGGCAAGAGACCCAGTACTTC	CASSLEWQETQYF
TRBV29-1	.	TRBJ2-4	.	TGCAGCGCTCCGGACACGCAAAACATTCAGTACTTC	CSAPDTQNIQYF
TRBV5-1	.	TRBJ2-2	TRBD2	TGCGCCAGCAGCTTGGGCCGACTAGCTTCCGGGGAGCTGTTTTTT	CASSLGRLASGELFF
TRBV18	.	TRBJ1-5	.	TGTGCCAGCTCACCGGAGGGCCGAGGCAATCAGCCCCAGCATTTT	CASSPEGRGNQPQHF
TRBV20-1	few	TRBJ1-5	.	TGCAGTGCTGGCGGAGGGGGTCAGCCCCAGCATTTT	CSAGGGGQPQHF
TRBV5-4	.	TRBJ2-5	.	TGTGCCAGCAGCCCCGGACACGCACAAGAGACCCAGTACTTC	CASSPGHAQETQYF
TRBV4-1	.	TRBJ1-2	TRBD1	TGCGCCAGCAGCCAAGGACAGGGGCCCTATGGCTACACCTTC	CASSQGQGPYGYTF
TRBV7-7	once	TRBJ2-2	TRBD1	TGTGCTAGCAGCAGAGACAGGGGCCGACGCACCGGGGAGCTGTTTTTT	CASSRDRGRRTGELFF
TRBV28	.	TRBJ2-2	.	TGTGCCAGCAGTGGAACCCGGGAGCGTTGGACCGGTGAGCTGTTTTTT	CASSGTRERWTGELFF
TRBV3-1	.	TRBJ2-7	.	TGTGCCAGCAGCCAAGAAGGGCATCCCTCCGAGCAGTACTTC	CASSQEGHPSEQYF
TRBV7-9	.	TRBJ2-5	.	TGTGCCAGCAGCTTACTAGCGACGAGCGAGACCCAGTACTTC	CASSLLATSETQYF
TRBV19	.	TRBJ2-1	.	TGTGCCAGTAAGTCAGTGGGTCGTAATGAGCAGTTCTTC	CASKSVGRNEQFF
TRBV28	.	TRBJ1-2	TRBD1	TGTGCCAGCAGTTTATTCCACAGGGGGCTTGGCGGCTACACCTTC	CASSLFHRGLGGYTF
TRBV2	.	TRBJ1-1	.	TGTGCCAGCAGTTGGGAGCGAGAAGGCGGAGCTTTCTTT	CASSWEREGGAFF
TRBV4-1	few	TRBJ2-1	.	TGCGCCAGCAGCCAAGACCGCTCCCGGGACAATGAGCAGTTCTTC	CASSQDRSRDNEQFF
TRBV19	.	TRBJ2-1	TRBD2	TGTGCCAGTAGTATTTTAGGGACTACCAACAATGAGCAGTTCTTC	CASSILGTTNNEQFF
TRBV20-1	.	TRBJ2-1	.	TGCAGTGCTAAATGGGTGTGGGGGCCGATCGATGAGCAGTTCTTC	CSAKWVWGPIDEQFF
TRBV20-1	.	TRBJ1-5	.	TGCAGTGCCACGCAGGGTTACAATCAGCCCCAGCATTTT	CSATQGYNQPQHF
TRBV14	once	TRBJ2-1	.	TGTGCCAGCAGCCAAGGGTGGGTGCGGGGCTACAATGAGCAGTTCTTC	CASSQGWVRGYNEQFF
TRBV5-1	.	TRBJ2-1	.	TGCGCCAGCAGCCCCCCTGCAGGGAATGAGCAGTTCTTC	CASSPPAGNEQFF
TRBV29-1	.	TRBJ1-1	TRBD1	TGCAGCGTTGTAGGCCAGGGGGCGTGGAACACTGAAGCTTTCTTT	CSVVGQGAWNTEAFF
TRBV6-2/TRBV6-3	.	TRBJ2-1	TRBD2	TGTGCCAGCAGGTCGATAGCGGGAGGGCCGGGGGAGCAGTTCTTC	CASRSIAGGPGEQFF
TRBV28	.	TRBJ2-3	.	TGTGCCAGCAGGGGAATCACAGATACGCAGTATTTT	CASRGITDTQYF
TRBV14	.	TRBJ2-7	.	TGTGCCAGCAATCGGGACTACGAGCAGTACTTC	CASNRDYEQYF
TRBV6-5	.	TRBJ1-1	.	TGTGCCAGCAGGCAGGGGCCCGTGGCTTTCTTT	CASRQGPVAFF
TRBV7-2	.	TRBJ2-2	TRBD1	TGTGCCAGCAGCCCAGGGGGCGGCACCGGGGAGCTGTTTTTT	CASSPGGGTGELFF